This is a list of T cell receptor beta chains from one sample in a study of immune evolution from preneoplasia to lung adenocarcinoma. Method: immunoSEQ multiplex PCR; TCRdb's copy keeps in-frame clones and lacks some. The sample lists about 21,000 clones; over 70% were seen once. What was sequenced was FFPE invasive lung adenocarcinoma tissue. Receptors were obtained from a person aged 55 to 75 with lung adenocarcinoma. The CDR3 runs from the conserved cysteine through the conserved F or W. A D gene is named only where the DNA matches it firmly. Not every row has a clone size; where given, it reads once, few, many or a size class.

cdr3_aa: CASSATDSYGYTF
cdr3_nt: TGCGCCAGCAGTGCGACAGACAGTTATGGCTACACCTTC
clone_size: NA
v_call: TRBV10-2
j_call: TRBJ1-2
d_call: NA

cdr3_aa: CASSQSVPGSAFF
cdr3_nt: TGTGCCAGCAGCCAATCGGTTCCGGGATCAGCTTTCTTT
clone_size: NA
v_call: TRBV16
j_call: TRBJ1-1
d_call: NA

cdr3_aa: CASSSAGSWFF
cdr3_nt: TGTGCCAGCAGTTCAGCGGGATCATGGTTCTTC
clone_size: once
v_call: TRBV28
j_call: TRBJ2-1
d_call: TRBD2

cdr3_aa: CATGTVSGNTIYF
cdr3_nt: TGTGCCACCGGGACGGTCTCTGGAAACACCATATATTTT
clone_size: NA
v_call: TRBV19
j_call: TRBJ1-3
d_call: NA

cdr3_aa: CASSRRRGGYEQYF
cdr3_nt: TGTGCCAGCAGCCGCAGGCGGGGGGGCTACGAGCAGTACTTC
clone_size: once
v_call: TRBV28
j_call: TRBJ2-7
d_call: TRBD2

cdr3_aa: CASSARGQSDEQYF
cdr3_nt: TGTGCCAGCAGCGCACGTGGACAGTCGGATGAGCAGTACTTC
clone_size: NA
v_call: TRBV21-1
j_call: TRBJ2-7
d_call: NA

cdr3_aa: CASSLWDRGSFSSYEQYF
cdr3_nt: TGTGCCAGCAGCTTATGGGACAGGGGGTCATTCAGCTCCTACGAGCAGTACTTC
clone_size: NA
v_call: TRBV7-8
j_call: TRBJ2-7
d_call: TRBD1

cdr3_aa: CASSREWDTEAFF
cdr3_nt: TGCGCCAGCAGCCGAGAGTGGGACACTGAAGCTTTCTTT
clone_size: NA
v_call: TRBV4-1
j_call: TRBJ1-1
d_call: NA

cdr3_aa: CASSLSGREPEQFF
cdr3_nt: TGTGCCAGCAGTCTTTCCGGGCGGGAGCCTGAGCAGTTCTTC
clone_size: NA
v_call: TRBV27
j_call: TRBJ2-1
d_call: TRBD2

cdr3_aa: CAGGVADTQYF
cdr3_nt: TGTGCCGGAGGGGTGGCAGATACGCAGTATTTT
clone_size: NA
v_call: TRBV30
j_call: TRBJ2-3
d_call: NA

cdr3_aa: CASSVQSHNYGYTF
cdr3_nt: TGTGCCAGCAGTGTTCAGAGCCATAACTATGGCTACACCTTC
clone_size: NA
v_call: TRBV6-1
j_call: TRBJ1-2
d_call: NA

cdr3_aa: CAWSTGTIYEQYF
cdr3_nt: TGTGCCTGGAGTACAGGGACGATCTACGAGCAGTACTTC
clone_size: NA
v_call: TRBV30
j_call: TRBJ2-7
d_call: NA

cdr3_aa: CASRMLGNQETQYF
cdr3_nt: TGTGCCAGTAGGATGCTGGGTAACCAAGAGACCCAGTACTTC
clone_size: NA
v_call: TRBV19
j_call: TRBJ2-5
d_call: NA

cdr3_aa: CASSLGTSGRIADTQYF
cdr3_nt: TGCGCCAGCAGCTTGGGGACTAGCGGGAGAATCGCAGATACGCAGTATTTT
clone_size: NA
v_call: TRBV5-1
j_call: TRBJ2-3
d_call: TRBD2

cdr3_aa: CASLNRGTGELFF
cdr3_nt: TGTGCCAGTTTAAACAGGGGGACCGGGGAGCTGTTTTTT
clone_size: once
v_call: TRBV19
j_call: TRBJ2-2
d_call: TRBD1

cdr3_aa: CASSSGQIQETQYF
cdr3_nt: TGTGCCAGCAGCTCCGGACAGATACAAGAGACCCAGTACTTC
clone_size: NA
v_call: TRBV7-9
j_call: TRBJ2-5
d_call: NA

cdr3_aa: CASRGELYRGREQFF
cdr3_nt: TGTGCCAGCAGGGGGGAATTATACCGGGGTCGTGAGCAGTTCTTC
clone_size: NA
v_call: TRBV2
j_call: TRBJ2-1
d_call: NA

cdr3_aa: CATRREGYNEQFF
cdr3_nt: TGCGCCACCCGACGGGAGGGGTACAATGAGCAGTTCTTC
clone_size: few
v_call: TRBV5-1
j_call: TRBJ2-1
d_call: TRBD2

cdr3_aa: CASSPPRGSERRTEAFF
cdr3_nt: TGTGCCAGCAGCCCCCCAAGGGGCTCCGAGAGGCGAACTGAAGCTTTCTTT
clone_size: few
v_call: TRBV7-8
j_call: TRBJ1-1
d_call: NA

cdr3_aa: CASSVRTEGEQFF
cdr3_nt: TGTGCCAGCAGTGTTAGGACCGAGGGGGAGCAGTTCTTC
clone_size: NA
v_call: TRBV2
j_call: TRBJ2-1
d_call: NA

cdr3_aa: CASSPHQSSYNEQFF
cdr3_nt: TGCGCCAGCAGCCCACACCAGAGCTCCTACAATGAGCAGTTCTTC
clone_size: NA
v_call: TRBV4-1
j_call: TRBJ2-1
d_call: NA

cdr3_aa: CASSFRTGEAYEQYF
cdr3_nt: TGTGCCAGCAGCTTTCGGACAGGAGAAGCCTACGAGCAGTACTTC
clone_size: NA
v_call: TRBV4-2
j_call: TRBJ2-7
d_call: TRBD1

cdr3_aa: CASSKGDYGYTF
cdr3_nt: TGTGCCAGCAGCAAAGGGGACTATGGCTACACCTTC
clone_size: NA
v_call: TRBV4-2
j_call: TRBJ1-2
d_call: NA

cdr3_aa: CASSTPRTGGNEAFF
cdr3_nt: TGTGCCAGTAGTACTCCTCGGACAGGGGGTAATGAAGCTTTCTTT
clone_size: NA
v_call: TRBV19
j_call: TRBJ1-1
d_call: TRBD1

cdr3_aa: CASSGTSGRAYTGELFF
cdr3_nt: TGCGCCAGCAGCGGGACTAGCGGGAGGGCCTACACCGGGGAGCTGTTTTTT
clone_size: NA
v_call: TRBV10-1
j_call: TRBJ2-2
d_call: TRBD2

cdr3_aa: CATSRAGASSEQYF
cdr3_nt: TGTGCCACCAGCAGGGCCGGGGCCTCGAGCGAGCAGTACTTC
clone_size: few
v_call: TRBV15
j_call: TRBJ2-7
d_call: NA

cdr3_aa: CAWSHRSSNEKLFF
cdr3_nt: TGTGCCTGGAGTCACAGGTCTTCTAATGAAAAACTGTTTTTT
clone_size: NA
v_call: TRBV30
j_call: TRBJ1-4
d_call: NA

cdr3_aa: CASSVGTPSSPLHF
cdr3_nt: TGTGCCAGCAGCGTAGGAACCCCGAGTTCACCCCTCCACTTT
clone_size: NA
v_call: TRBV9
j_call: TRBJ1-6
d_call: NA

cdr3_aa: CASSQEGGEAYNEQFF
cdr3_nt: TGTGCCAGCAGCCAAGAAGGAGGGGAAGCCTACAATGAGCAGTTCTTC
clone_size: few
v_call: TRBV4-2
j_call: TRBJ2-1
d_call: NA

cdr3_aa: CASSDSRCSDLRSNQPQHF
cdr3_nt: TGTGCCAGCAGTGACTCCCGGTGCTCAGATTTAAGGAGCAATCAGCCCCAGCATTTT
clone_size: NA
v_call: TRBV6-4
j_call: TRBJ1-5
d_call: NA

cdr3_aa: CASSEPRGESEQYF
cdr3_nt: TGTGCCAGCAGTGAACCCAGGGGAGAATCCGAGCAGTACTTC
clone_size: NA
v_call: TRBV2
j_call: TRBJ2-7
d_call: NA

cdr3_aa: CASSLSQGTHEQYF
cdr3_nt: TGTGCCAGCAGCTTATCACAGGGGACCCACGAGCAGTACTTC
clone_size: NA
v_call: TRBV5-4
j_call: TRBJ2-7
d_call: TRBD1

cdr3_aa: CASSEEESYEQYF
cdr3_nt: TGTGCCAGCAGTGAAGAGGAGTCCTACGAGCAGTACTTC
clone_size: NA
v_call: TRBV25-1
j_call: TRBJ2-7
d_call: NA

cdr3_aa: CASGLDPGFAEAFF
cdr3_nt: TGTGCTAGTGGTTTGGACCCGGGGTTCGCTGAAGCTTTCTTT
clone_size: few
v_call: TRBV12-5
j_call: TRBJ1-1
d_call: NA

cdr3_aa: CASHSSPSGITGELFF
cdr3_nt: TGCGCCAGCCACAGCTCCCCCAGCGGGATTACCGGGGAGCTGTTTTTT
clone_size: NA
v_call: TRBV5-1
j_call: TRBJ2-2
d_call: TRBD2

cdr3_aa: CASSRGYEQYF
cdr3_nt: TGTGCCAGCAGCAGGGGCTACGAGCAGTACTTC
clone_size: NA
v_call: TRBV2
j_call: TRBJ2-7
d_call: NA